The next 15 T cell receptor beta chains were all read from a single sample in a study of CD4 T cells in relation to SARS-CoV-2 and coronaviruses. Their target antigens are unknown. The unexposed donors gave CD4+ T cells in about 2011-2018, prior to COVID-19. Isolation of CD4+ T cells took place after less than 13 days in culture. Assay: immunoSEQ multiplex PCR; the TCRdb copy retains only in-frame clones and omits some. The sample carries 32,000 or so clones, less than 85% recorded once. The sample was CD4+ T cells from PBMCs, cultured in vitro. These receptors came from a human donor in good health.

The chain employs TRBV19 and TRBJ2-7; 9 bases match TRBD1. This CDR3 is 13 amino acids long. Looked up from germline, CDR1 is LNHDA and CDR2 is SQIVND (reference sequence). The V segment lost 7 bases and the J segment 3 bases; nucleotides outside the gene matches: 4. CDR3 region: CASNRGLSYEQYF. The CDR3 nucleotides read TGTGCCAGTAACAGGGGGCTGAGCTACGAGCAGTACTTC. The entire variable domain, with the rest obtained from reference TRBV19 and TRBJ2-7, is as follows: DGGITQSPKYLFRKEGQNVTLSCEQNLNHDAMYWYRQDPGQGLRLIYYSQIVNDFQKGDIAEGYSVSREKKESFPLTVTSAQKNPTAFYLCASNRGLSYEQYFGPGTRLTVT.

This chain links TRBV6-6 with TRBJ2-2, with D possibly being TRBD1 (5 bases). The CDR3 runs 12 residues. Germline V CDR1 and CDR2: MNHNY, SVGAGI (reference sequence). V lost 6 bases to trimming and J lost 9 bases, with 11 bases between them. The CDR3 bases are TGTGCCAGCAGCCCAGGGTTCCGGGAGCTGTTTTTT. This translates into CASSPGFRELFF.

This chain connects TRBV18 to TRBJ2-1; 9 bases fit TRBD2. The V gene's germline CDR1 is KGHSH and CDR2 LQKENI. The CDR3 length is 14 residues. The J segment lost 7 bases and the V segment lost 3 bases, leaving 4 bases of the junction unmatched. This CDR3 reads CASSPGLAWNEQFF. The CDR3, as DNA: TGTGCCAGCTCACCGGGACTAGCCTGGAATGAGCAGTTCTTC.

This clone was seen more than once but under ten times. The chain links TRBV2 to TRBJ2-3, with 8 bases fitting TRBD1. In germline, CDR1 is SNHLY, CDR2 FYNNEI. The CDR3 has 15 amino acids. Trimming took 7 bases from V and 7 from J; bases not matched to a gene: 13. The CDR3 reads CASNRRQGASNTQYF. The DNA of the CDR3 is TGTGCCAGCAATCGAAGGCAGGGGGCATCAAATACGCAGTATTTT.

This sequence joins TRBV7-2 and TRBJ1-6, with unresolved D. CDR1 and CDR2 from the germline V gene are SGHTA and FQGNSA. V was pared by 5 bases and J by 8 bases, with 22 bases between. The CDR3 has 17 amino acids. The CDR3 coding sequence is TGTGCCAGCAGCCCCTATGTTAGGGCGGGCATTGATTCACCCCTCCACTTT. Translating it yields CASSPYVRAGIDSPLHF.

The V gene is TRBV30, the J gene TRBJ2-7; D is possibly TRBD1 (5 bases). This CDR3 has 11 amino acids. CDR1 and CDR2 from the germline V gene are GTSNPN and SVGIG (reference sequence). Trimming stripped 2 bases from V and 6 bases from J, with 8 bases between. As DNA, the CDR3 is TGTGCCTGGAGTCAACAGGCCGAGCAGTACTTC. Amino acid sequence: CAWSQQAEQYF. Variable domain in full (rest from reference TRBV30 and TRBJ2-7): SQTIHQWPATLVQPVGSPLSLECTVEGTSNPNLYWYRQAAGRGLQLLFYSVGIGQISSEVPQNLSASRPQDRQFILSSKKLLLSDSGFYLCAWSQQAEQYFGPGTRLTVT.

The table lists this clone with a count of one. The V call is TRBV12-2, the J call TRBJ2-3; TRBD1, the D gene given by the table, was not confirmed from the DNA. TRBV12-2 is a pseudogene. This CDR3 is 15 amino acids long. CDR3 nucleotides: TGTGCAAGTCGCTCGTACAGGGGAGGTACAGATACGCAGTATTTT. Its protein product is CASRSYRGGTDTQYF.

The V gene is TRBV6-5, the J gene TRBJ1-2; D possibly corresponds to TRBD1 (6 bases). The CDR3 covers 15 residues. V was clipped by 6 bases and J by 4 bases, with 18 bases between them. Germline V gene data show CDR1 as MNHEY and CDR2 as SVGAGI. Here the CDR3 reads CASRVDRSTPYGYTF. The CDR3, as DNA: TGTGCCAGCAGAGTCGACAGGAGCACCCCCTATGGCTACACCTTC.

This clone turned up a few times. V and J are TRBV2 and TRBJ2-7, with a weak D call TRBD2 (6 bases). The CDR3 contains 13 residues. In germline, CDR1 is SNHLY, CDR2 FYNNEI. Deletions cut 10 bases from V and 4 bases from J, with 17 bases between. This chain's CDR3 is CATYSGTEYEQYF. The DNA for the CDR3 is TGTGCCACCTATAGCGGAACCGAATACGAGCAGTACTTC. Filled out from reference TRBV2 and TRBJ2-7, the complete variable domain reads EPEVTQTPSHQVTQMGQEVILRCVPISNHLYFYWYRQILGQKVEFLVSFYNNEISEKSEIFDDQFSVERPDGSNFTLKIRSTKLEDSAMYFCATYSGTEYEQYFGPGTRLTVT.

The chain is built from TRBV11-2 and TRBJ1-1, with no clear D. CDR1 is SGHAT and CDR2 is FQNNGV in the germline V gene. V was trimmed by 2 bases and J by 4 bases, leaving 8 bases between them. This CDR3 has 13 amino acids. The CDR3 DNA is TGTGCCAGCAGCTTATTACCGGGCACTGAAGCTTTCTTT. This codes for CASSLLPGTEAFF. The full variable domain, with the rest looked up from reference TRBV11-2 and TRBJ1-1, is EAGVAQSPRYKIIEKRQSVAFWCNPISGHATLYWYQQILGQGPKLLIQFQNNGVVDDSQLPKDRFSAERLKGVDSTLKIQPAKLEDSAVYLCASSLLPGTEAFFGQGTRLTVV.

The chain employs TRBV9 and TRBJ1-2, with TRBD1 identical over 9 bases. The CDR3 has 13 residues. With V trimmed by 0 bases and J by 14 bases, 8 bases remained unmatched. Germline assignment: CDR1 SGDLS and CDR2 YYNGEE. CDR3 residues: CASSVVGTGLKTF. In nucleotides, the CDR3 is TGTGCCAGCAGCGTAGTAGGGACAGGGCTTAAGACCTTC.

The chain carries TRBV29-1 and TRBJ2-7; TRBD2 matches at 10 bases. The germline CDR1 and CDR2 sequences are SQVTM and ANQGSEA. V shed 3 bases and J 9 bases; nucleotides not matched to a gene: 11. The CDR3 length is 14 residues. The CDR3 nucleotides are TGCAGCGTTGATATCGCTAGCGGGAGCGGTGGGCAGTACTTC. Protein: CSVDIASGSGGQYF.

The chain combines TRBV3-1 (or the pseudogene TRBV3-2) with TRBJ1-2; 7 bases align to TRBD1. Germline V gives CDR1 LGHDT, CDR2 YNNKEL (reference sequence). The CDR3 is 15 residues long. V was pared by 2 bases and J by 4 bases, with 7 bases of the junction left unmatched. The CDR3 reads CASSQPPGQTYGYTF. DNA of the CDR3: TGTGCCAGCAGCCAACCTCCGGGACAGACCTATGGCTACACCTTC.

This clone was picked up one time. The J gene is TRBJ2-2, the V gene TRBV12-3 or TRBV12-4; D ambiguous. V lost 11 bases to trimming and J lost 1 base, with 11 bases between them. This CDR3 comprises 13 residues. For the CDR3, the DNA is TGTGCCCTCAGCTACCGGAACACCGGGGAGCTGTTTTTT. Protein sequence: CALSYRNTGELFF.

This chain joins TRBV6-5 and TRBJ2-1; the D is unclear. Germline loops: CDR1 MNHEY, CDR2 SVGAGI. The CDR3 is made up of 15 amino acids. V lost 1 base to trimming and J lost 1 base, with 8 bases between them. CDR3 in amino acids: CASSYLGRSYNEQFF. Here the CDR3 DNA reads TGTGCCAGCAGTTACTTGGGCCGATCCTACAATGAGCAGTTCTTC.